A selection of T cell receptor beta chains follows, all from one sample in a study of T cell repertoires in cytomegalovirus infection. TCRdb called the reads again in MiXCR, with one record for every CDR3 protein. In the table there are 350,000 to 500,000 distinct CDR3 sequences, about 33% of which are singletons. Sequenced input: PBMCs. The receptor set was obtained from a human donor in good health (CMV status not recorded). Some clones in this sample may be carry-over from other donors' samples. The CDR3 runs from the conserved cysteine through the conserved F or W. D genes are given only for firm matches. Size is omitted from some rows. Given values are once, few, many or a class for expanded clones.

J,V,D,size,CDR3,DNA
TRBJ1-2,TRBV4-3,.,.,CASSQDTAGQGGYTF,TGCGCCAGCAGCCAAGATACGGCAGGGCAAGGGGGCTACACCTTC
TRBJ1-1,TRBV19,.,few,CASSKSGQMNTEAFF,TGTGCCAGTAGTAAGAGTGGACAGATGAACACTGAAGCTTTCTTT
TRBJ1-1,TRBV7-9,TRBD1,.,CASSARQGLKAFF,TGTGCCAGCAGTGCGAGACAGGGTCTGAAAGCTTTCTTT
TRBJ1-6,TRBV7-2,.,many,CASSPVGWGSGSPLHF,TGTGCCAGCAGCCCCGTCGGCTGGGGTTCTGGTTCACCCCTCCACTTT
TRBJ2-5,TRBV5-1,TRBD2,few,CASSPRTSGVQETQYF,TGCGCCAGCAGCCCCAGGACTAGCGGGGTACAAGAGACCCAGTACTTC
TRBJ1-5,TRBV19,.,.,CASSKTSNQPQHF,TGTGCCAGTAGTAAGACATCTAATCAGCCCCAGCATTTT
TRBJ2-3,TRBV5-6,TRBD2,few,CASSLSSSGGRTDTQYF,TGTGCCAGCAGCTTGTCGAGTAGCGGGGGCCGCACAGATACGCAGTATTTT
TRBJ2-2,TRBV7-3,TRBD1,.,CASSLMGQTNTGELFF,TGTGCCAGCAGCTTAATGGGACAGACGAACACCGGGGAGCTGTTTTTT
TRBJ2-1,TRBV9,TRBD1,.,CASSVGMTGYNEQFF,TGTGCCAGCAGCGTAGGGATGACAGGGTACAATGAGCAGTTCTTC
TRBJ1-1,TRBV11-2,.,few,CASSAGGRVNTEAFF,TGTGCCAGCAGCGCCGGGGGGCGGGTGAACACTGAAGCTTTCTTT
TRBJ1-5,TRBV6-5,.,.,CASSYSEAQPQHF,TGTGCCAGCAGTTACTCGGAGGCTCAGCCCCAGCATTTT
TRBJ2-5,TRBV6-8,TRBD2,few,CASSSSGGHQETQYF,TGTGCCAGCAGTTCTAGCGGGGGCCATCAAGAGACCCAGTACTTC
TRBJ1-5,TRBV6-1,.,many,CASSPSGAQPQHF,TGTGCCAGCAGCCCCTCCGGTGCCCAGCCCCAGCATTTT
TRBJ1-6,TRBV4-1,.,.,CASSQEIGAGKWSPLQF,TGCGCCAGCAGCCAAGAGATTGGGGCAGGGAAGTGGTCACCCCTCCAATTT
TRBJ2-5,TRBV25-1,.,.,CASIGLSAQYF,TGTGCCAGCATTGGTCTGAGTGCCCAGTACTTC
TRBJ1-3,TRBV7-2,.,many,CASSLGRKSSGNTIYF,TGTGCCAGCAGCTTAGGGAGAAAGAGCTCTGGAAACACCATATATTTT
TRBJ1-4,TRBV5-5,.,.,CASSLIGGGRTNEKLFF,TGTGCCAGCAGCTTGATCGGCGGAGGCAGAACTAATGAAAAACTGTTTTTT
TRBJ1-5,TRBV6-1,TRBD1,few,CASRANRDSYQPQHF,TGTGCCAGCAGGGCGAACCGGGACAGCTATCAGCCCCAGCATTTT
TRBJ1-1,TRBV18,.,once,CASSPWGENTEAFF,TGTGCCAGCTCACCATGGGGCGAGAACACTGAAGCTTTCTTT
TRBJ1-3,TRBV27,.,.,CASRAQGNSGNTIYF,TGTGCCAGCAGGGCGCAGGGAAACTCTGGAAACACCATATATTTT
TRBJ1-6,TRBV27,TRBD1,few,CASSLSTGNSPLHF,TGTGCCAGCAGTTTATCGACAGGGAATTCACCCCTCCACTTT
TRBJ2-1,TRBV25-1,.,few,CASSESGEYNEQFF,TGTGCCAGCAGTGAATCGGGGGAATACAATGAGCAGTTCTTC
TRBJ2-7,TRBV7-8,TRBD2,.,CASSFRTSGGKVSYNEQYF,TGTGCCAGCAGCTTCAGGACTAGCGGGGGGAAAGTCTCCTACAATGAGCAGTACTTC
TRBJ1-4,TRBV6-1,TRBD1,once,CSSRRTRAQGEKLFF,TGTTCCAGCAGGAGGACGAGGGCACAGGGGGAAAAACTGTTTTTT
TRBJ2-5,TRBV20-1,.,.,CSARVHLGTQYF,TGCAGTGCTAGGGTCCACCTAGGGACCCAGTACTTC